The 22 T cell receptor beta chains in this list originate from one sample, sequenced in a study of T cells after yellow fever vaccination (dated 2019 in TCRdb). Libraries came from 5' RACE. The listed sequencing device is Illumina NovaSeq 6000. Using fastp at Q25 and MiXCR, TCRdb reprocessed the public reads and kept productive beta chains. Identical CDR3 proteins give one entry, which carries the most common genes and DNA. The sample data list under 400,000 distinct CDR3 sequences, and 12% of these were observed just once. The ten largest make up 3.2% of the sample. The sample's treatment or condition label is to be understood as: live attenuated yellow fever vaccine strain. The specimen was CD4+ T cells sorted from PBMCs, collected 15 days after the yellow fever booster vaccination. These receptors all stem from a man between 18 and 29 years old who received the YFV17D yellow fever vaccine.

This clonotype was observed a handful of times. V usage is TRBV20-1 and J usage is TRBJ2-7; 7 positions agree with TRBD2. J gave up 5 bases and V 0 bases, and 7 bases lay outside the gene matches. CDR3 length: 14 residues. Germline V gene data show CDR1 as DFQATT and CDR2 as SNEGSKA (reference sequence). CDR3 in DNA: TGCAGTGCTAGAGATTCGGGGGGAAAGAACGAGCAGTACGTC. Its translation is CSARDSGGKNEQYV.

The sample holds many counts of this clonotype. The rearrangement links TRBV12-5 to TRBJ2-5; 7 bases are a match to TRBD1. CDR3 length: 15 residues. V shed 1 base, J shed 1 base, and the junction held 3 bases outside the gene matches. In germline, CDR1 is LGHNT, CDR2 FRNRAP. CDR3 residues: CASGLGDSTQETQYF. CDR3 DNA sequence: TGTGCTAGTGGTTTGGGGGACAGTACCCAAGAGACCCAGTACTTC.

The V and J genes are TRBV19 and TRBJ2-1, with 11 bases fitting TRBD1. The CDR3 has 12 amino acids. Germline trimming cut 9 bases from V and 8 bases from J; bases unmatched to any gene: 3. The germline V gene has CDR1 LNHDA and CDR2 SQIVND (reference sequence). CDR3 DNA sequence: TGTGCCAGCCGGACAGGGGGCGATGAGCAGTTCTTC. Residues: CASRTGGDEQFF.

The chain couples TRBV5-1 to TRBJ2-4, with D uncertain. CDR1 and CDR2 (germline): SGHRS, YFSETQ. V was pared by 2 bases and J by 6 bases, with 6 bases between. The CDR3 loop spans 12 amino acids. CDR3 loop: CASSLVGNIQYF. The CDR3 nucleotides are TGCGCCAGCAGCTTAGTTGGAAACATTCAGTACTTC.

This clonotype was picked up many times. The chain has TRBV6-5 and TRBJ1-4; D remains unclear. Germline loops: CDR1 MNHEY, CDR2 SVGAGI. V lost 10 bases and J lost 8, with 14 bases in between. CDR3 length: 12 residues. The chain's CDR3 is CATSRTGEKLFF. The CDR3 DNA reads as TGTGCCACCAGCCGAACTGGCGAAAAACTGTTTTTT.

This clonotype was recorded many times. The genes are TRBV6-2 or TRBV6-3 and TRBJ2-3; D is undetermined. This CDR3 comprises 11 residues. V lost 8 bases, J lost 6 bases, and 9 bases lay in between. The V gene's germline CDR1 is MNHEY and CDR2 SVGEGT. The CDR3 here is CASGLADTQYF. CDR3 nucleotide sequence: TGTGCCAGCGGATTAGCCGATACGCAGTATTTT.

This chain uses TRBV6-2 or TRBV6-3 with TRBJ2-7; D is possibly TRBD2 (6 bases). Trimming stripped 6 bases from V and 1 base from J, with 13 bases between. This CDR3 has 14 residues. CDR1 is MNHEY and CDR2 is SVGEGT in the germline V gene. The CDR3 DNA reads TGTGCCAGCAGCAACCTTGGGAGGTCCTACGAGCAGTACTTC. Protein product: CASSNLGRSYEQYF.

The table lists this clonotype with a few counts. The J gene is TRBJ1-3, the V gene TRBV6-5; 7 nucleotides agree with TRBD1. CDR1 and CDR2 (germline): MNHEY, SVGAGI. The ends lost 6 bases at V and 9 bases at J; junction bases unmatched: 11. The CDR3 runs to 14 residues. The CDR3 bases are TGTGCCAGCAGCCTCAGGGGGGGAGTACGCACCATATATTTT. Translating it yields CASSLRGGVRTIYF.

This clonotype came up many times. The J gene is TRBJ1-1, the V gene TRBV11-2; unclear D gene. The V and J ends lost 5 bases and 1 base respectively, with 8 bases between them. Per germline, CDR1 SGHAT and CDR2 FQNNGV. CDR3 length equals 13 residues. CDR3 in amino acids: CASSITENTEAFF. The CDR3 DNA reads TGTGCCAGCAGCATTACAGAGAACACTGAAGCTTTCTTT.

This chain joins TRBV4-3 and TRBJ2-3; 13 bases line up with TRBD2. The CDR3 contains 16 residues. CDR1 and CDR2 from the germline V gene are LGHNA and YSLEER. V gave up 2 bases and J gave up 7 bases; unmatched junction bases: 6. The CDR3 spells CASSQLLAGGFHTQYF. CDR3 in DNA: TGCGCCAGCAGCCAACTACTAGCGGGGGGGTTTCATACGCAGTATTTT.

This clonotype was recorded at least ten times. The rearrangement uses TRBV9 and TRBJ1-2; no clear D. V was cut by 4 bases and J by 3 bases, with 10 bases left in between. Germline V gives CDR1 SGDLS, CDR2 YYNGEE. The CDR3 has 13 amino acids. For the CDR3, the DNA is TGTGCCAGCAGCTCGGGGTCGGACTATGGCTACACCTTC. Protein product: CASSSGSDYGYTF.

There are a few counts of this clonotype. The chain combines TRBV10-3 with TRBJ1-1; unclear D gene. Between the trimmed V and J ends, which lost 7 bases and 1 base, there was a span of 13 bases. The CDR3 length is 14 residues. Germline V gene sequence: CDR1 ENHRY, CDR2 SYGVKD. The CDR3 protein is CAINPGGRNTEAFF. DNA for the CDR3: TGTGCCATCAATCCGGGCGGGAGGAACACTGAAGCTTTCTTT.

The V call is TRBV7-2, the J call TRBJ2-7, with 9 positions matching TRBD1. Germline trimming cut 5 bases from V and 4 bases from J; bases unmatched to any gene: 9. The CDR3 runs 15 residues. CDR1 SGHTA and CDR2 FQGNSA come from the germline V gene. The DNA for the CDR3 is TGTGCCAGCAGCGCAACCGGGACAGGGCATTACGAGCAGTACTTC. It specifies CASSATGTGHYEQYF.

This clonotype has a handful of counts. The rearrangement links TRBV6-2 or TRBV6-3 to TRBJ1-5; 9 nucleotides match TRBD1. The V gene's germline CDR1 is MNHEY and CDR2 SVGEGT. The CDR3 sequence is 13 residues long. V gave up 4 bases and J gave up 5 bases; unmatched junction bases: 0. The CDR3: CASSWTGDQPQHF. The CDR3 DNA follows: TGTGCCAGCAGTTGGACAGGGGATCAGCCCCAGCATTTT.

The chain is built from TRBV4-1 and TRBJ1-2; no definite D call. The V end was cut by 1 base, the J end by 3 bases, with 12 bases between. CDR3 length equals 15 residues. CDR1 MGHRA and CDR2 YSYEKL come from the germline V gene. CDR3 region: CASSQGVQSYYGYTF. CDR3 in DNA: TGCGCCAGCAGCCAAGGAGTACAGTCCTACTATGGCTACACCTTC.

This clonotype was counted only a few times. This chain links TRBV24-1 with TRBJ2-7; a possible D gene is TRBD1 (6 bases). The CDR3 spans 13 residues. CDR1 KGHDR and CDR2 SFDVKD come from the germline V gene. V lost 4 bases and J lost 4, with 10 bases in between. The CDR3 here is CATSEVQGYEQYF. CDR3 nucleotides: TGTGCCACCAGTGAAGTGCAGGGGTACGAGCAGTACTTC.

This clonotype turned up a few times. The chain employs TRBV6-6 and TRBJ2-3; D is uncertain. This CDR3 is 16 amino acids long. Trimming cost V 2 bases and J 2 bases, with 14 bases left between them. Germline V gene sequence: CDR1 MNHNY, CDR2 SVGAGI (reference sequence). The CDR3 here is CASSYGLVRITDTQYF. The CDR3 coding sequence is TGTGCCAGCAGTTACGGTCTAGTGAGAATCACAGATACGCAGTATTTT.

This clonotype was counted once. The chain is built from TRBV10-3 and TRBJ1-1; no clear D. Germline CDR1 and CDR2: ENHRY and SYGVKD. V was clipped by 2 bases and J by 1 base, with 5 bases between them. CDR3 length: 13 residues. The CDR3 here is CAISEQSNTEAFF. Written as DNA, the CDR3 is TGTGCCATCAGTGAGCAGTCGAACACTGAAGCTTTCTTT.

This clonotype has more than one count but fewer than ten. The chain carries TRBV7-3 and TRBJ2-2, with 8 bases fitting TRBD2. In germline, CDR1 is SGHTA, CDR2 FQGTGA. Trimming at V came to 5 bases and at J to 1 base, leaving 3 bases not matched to a gene. The CDR3 is 15 residues long. The CDR3 sequence is CASSPGLENTGELFF. The CDR3 nucleotides read TGTGCCAGCAGCCCGGGACTAGAGAACACCGGGGAGCTGTTTTTT.

There are many counts of this clonotype. The V and J genes are TRBV5-1 and TRBJ1-1; D gene ambiguous. V was trimmed by 6 bases and J by 2 bases, leaving 5 bases between them. The CDR3 loop spans 11 amino acids. Germline V gives CDR1 SGHRS, CDR2 YFSETQ. CDR3 nucleotides: TGCGCCAGCATCGGAAACACTGAAGCTTTCTTT. Protein sequence: CASIGNTEAFF.

The chain employs TRBV4-2 and TRBJ2-5; 12 positions match TRBD2. V lost 4 bases and J lost 4; bases outside the gene matches: 7. The CDR3 loop spans 16 amino acids. The germline CDR1 and CDR2 sequences are LGHNA and YNFKEQ. This CDR3 reads CASSRVGLAGPETQYF. CDR3 in DNA: TGTGCCAGCAGCCGAGTAGGACTAGCGGGACCAGAGACCCAGTACTTC.

This chain connects TRBV14 to TRBJ2-1; 8 nucleotides match TRBD2. This CDR3 has 18 residues. The junction had 11 bases not matched to a gene; V was cut back by 4 bases and J by 0 bases. CDR1 is SGHDN, CDR2 FVKESK, per germline. The CDR3 DNA sequence: TGTGCCAGCAGCCCCGGGGGGCGGGGGGCCTTCTCCTACAATGAGCAGTTCTTC. Residues: CASSPGGRGAFSYNEQFF.